These T cell receptor beta chains were read from a single sample in a study of T cell clonotyping in hematopoietic cell transplantation. Clones were sequenced by immunoSEQ multiplex PCR, and TCRdb holds only the in-frame ones, with some missing. The table has fewer than 4,500 clones, around 96% seen once. The material sequenced was peripheral blood mononuclear cells, taken 30 days after allogeneic stem cell transplant. Every receptor here comes from a male patient in his 70s who had an allogeneic stem cell transplant from an unrelated donor, so T cells may come from the graft donor. Some clones in this sample may be carry-over from other donors' samples. The CDR3 runs from the conserved cysteine through the conserved F or W. The D gene is left open where the match is weak. Only some rows state a clone size, as once, few, many or a class for expanded clones.

>NA|TRBV14|once|16|TRBJ1-1
TGTGCCAGCAGCCAGGCCGGGGGACCCTTGCGGACTGAAGCTTTCTTT
CASSQAGGPLRTEAFF
>NA|TRBV13|NA|15|TRBJ2-7
TGTGCCAGCAGCTTCCGGGACTCAACGGGCTACGAGCAGTACTTC
CASSFRDSTGYEQYF
>TRBD2|TRBV7-2|NA|16|TRBJ2-3
TGTGCCAGCAGCCCCTCGAGCGGGATTCGGGCAGATACGCAGTATTTT
CASSPSSGIRADTQYF
>NA|TRBV6-1|NA|13|TRBJ2-7
TGTGCCAGCAGTGAAGCTCTGCGTATCGAGCAGTACTTC
CASSEALRIEQYF
>TRBD2|TRBV7-6|few|21|TRBJ2-1
TGTGCCAGCAGCCGTACCGGGGACCTTAAGGCGGGGCTAGCGGGTTACAATGAGCAGTTCTTC
CASSRTGDLKAGLAGYNEQFF
>NA|TRBV2|NA|14|TRBJ1-2
TGTGCCAGCAGAGTTGACACCCAGGAGCGTGGCTACACCTTC
CASRVDTQERGYTF
>NA|TRBV20-1|NA|11|TRBJ1-2
TGCAGTGCCGACCGGGAACATGGCTACACCTTC
CSADREHGYTF
>NA|TRBV18|NA|12|TRBJ2-7
TGTGCCAGCTCACCAGACGGCTACGAGCAGTACTTC
CASSPDGYEQYF
>NA|TRBV7-9|NA|16|TRBJ2-1
TGTGCCAGCAGCTTAGCGGCCGGCCTGTCCTACAATGAGCAGTTCTTC
CASSLAAGLSYNEQFF
>NA|TRBV6-5|NA|16|TRBJ1-6
TGTGCCAGCAGTTATTTATCCCGGGCCAACCCTTCACCCCTCCACTTT
CASSYLSRANPSPLHF
>NA|TRBV7-9|NA|15|TRBJ1-5
TGTGCCAGCAGCTTAGTAGCGGCAGGGGCTCAGCCCCAGCATTTT
CASSLVAAGAQPQHF
>NA|TRBV11-2|NA|14|TRBJ1-1
TGTGCCAGCAGAACAACGGGGGGGCGGACTGAAGCTTTCTTT
CASRTTGGRTEAFF
>NA|TRBV5-1|NA|15|TRBJ1-4
TGCGCCAGCAGCGGCGGACGGTCAACTAATGAAAAACTGTTTTTT
CASSGGRSTNEKLFF
>NA|TRBV12-5|once|15|TRBJ1-1
TGTGCTAGTGGTGCGGATGGGGGAGGAAGCACTGAAGCTTTCTTT
CASGADGGGSTEAFF
>NA|TRBV10-3|NA|14|TRBJ2-5
TGTGCCGTCACGGCCGCGGCAGGGAAAGAGACCCAGTACTTC
CAVTAAAGKETQYF
>NA|TRBV6-1|NA|15|TRBJ1-3
TGTGCCGCGACCCCGACCGGAGGCGGAGGAAACACCATATATTTT
CAATPTGGGGNTIYF
>TRBD1|TRBV7-9|NA|16|TRBJ2-2
TGTGCCAGCAGCTTAATCGGGACAGGGGGCACCGGGGAGCTGTTTTTT
CASSLIGTGGTGELFF
>NA|TRBV6-5|NA|12|TRBJ2-7
TGTGCCTGTAGGGCCCTCACAGGCGAGCAGTACTTC
CACRALTGEQYF
>NA|TRBV2|NA|13|TRBJ2-7
TGTGCCAGCAGTGGGCGGAACGACGACGAGCAGTACTTC
CASSGRNDDEQYF
>NA|TRBV9|NA|15|TRBJ2-7
TGTGCCAGCAGCGTCCGGGACGGTCCTTCCTACGAGCAGTACTTC
CASSVRDGPSYEQYF
>TRBD2|TRBV4-1|NA|16|TRBJ2-1
TGCGCCAGCAGCCAACTAGCGGGGGCTGACTACAATGAGCAGTTCTTC
CASSQLAGADYNEQFF
>NA|TRBV5-5|once|15|TRBJ1-5
TGTGCCAGCAGCTTGTCTGGGGGCGGCTATCAGCCCCAGCATTTT
CASSLSGGGYQPQHF
>TRBD1|TRBV13|NA|18|TRBJ1-3
TGTGCCAGCAGCTACGGACGGGGACAGAAGATTTCTGGAAACACCATATATTTT
CASSYGRGQKISGNTIYF
>NA|TRBV19|NA|12|TRBJ2-7
TGTGCCAGTAGTATCGAGGGAGGAGAAAAGTACTTC
CASSIEGGEKYF
>NA|TRBV6-5|NA|16|TRBJ2-1
TGTGCCAGCAGTTACCTCAGGAGGGGTAGAGGGAATGAGCAGTTCTTC
CASSYLRRGRGNEQFF
>NA|TRBV6-6|NA|15|TRBJ1-6
TGTGCCAGCAGTTTAAGGACAAAGGCGGGATCACCCCTCCACTTT
CASSLRTKAGSPLHF
>NA|TRBV27|NA|16|TRBJ2-4
TGTGCCAGCAGTCCCTTGGACCGGGGTTGGGGAAACATTCAGTACTTC
CASSPLDRGWGNIQYF